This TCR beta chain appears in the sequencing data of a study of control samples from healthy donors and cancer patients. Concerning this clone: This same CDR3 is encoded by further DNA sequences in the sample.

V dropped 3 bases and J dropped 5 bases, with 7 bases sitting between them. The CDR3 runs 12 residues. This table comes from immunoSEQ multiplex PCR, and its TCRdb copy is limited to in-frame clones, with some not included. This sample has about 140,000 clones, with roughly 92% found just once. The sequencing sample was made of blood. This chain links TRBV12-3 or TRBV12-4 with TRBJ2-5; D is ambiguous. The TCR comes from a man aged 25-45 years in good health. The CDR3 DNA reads TGTGCCAGCAGTTTGGTGGGGGAGACCCAGTACTTC. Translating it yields CASSLVGETQYF.